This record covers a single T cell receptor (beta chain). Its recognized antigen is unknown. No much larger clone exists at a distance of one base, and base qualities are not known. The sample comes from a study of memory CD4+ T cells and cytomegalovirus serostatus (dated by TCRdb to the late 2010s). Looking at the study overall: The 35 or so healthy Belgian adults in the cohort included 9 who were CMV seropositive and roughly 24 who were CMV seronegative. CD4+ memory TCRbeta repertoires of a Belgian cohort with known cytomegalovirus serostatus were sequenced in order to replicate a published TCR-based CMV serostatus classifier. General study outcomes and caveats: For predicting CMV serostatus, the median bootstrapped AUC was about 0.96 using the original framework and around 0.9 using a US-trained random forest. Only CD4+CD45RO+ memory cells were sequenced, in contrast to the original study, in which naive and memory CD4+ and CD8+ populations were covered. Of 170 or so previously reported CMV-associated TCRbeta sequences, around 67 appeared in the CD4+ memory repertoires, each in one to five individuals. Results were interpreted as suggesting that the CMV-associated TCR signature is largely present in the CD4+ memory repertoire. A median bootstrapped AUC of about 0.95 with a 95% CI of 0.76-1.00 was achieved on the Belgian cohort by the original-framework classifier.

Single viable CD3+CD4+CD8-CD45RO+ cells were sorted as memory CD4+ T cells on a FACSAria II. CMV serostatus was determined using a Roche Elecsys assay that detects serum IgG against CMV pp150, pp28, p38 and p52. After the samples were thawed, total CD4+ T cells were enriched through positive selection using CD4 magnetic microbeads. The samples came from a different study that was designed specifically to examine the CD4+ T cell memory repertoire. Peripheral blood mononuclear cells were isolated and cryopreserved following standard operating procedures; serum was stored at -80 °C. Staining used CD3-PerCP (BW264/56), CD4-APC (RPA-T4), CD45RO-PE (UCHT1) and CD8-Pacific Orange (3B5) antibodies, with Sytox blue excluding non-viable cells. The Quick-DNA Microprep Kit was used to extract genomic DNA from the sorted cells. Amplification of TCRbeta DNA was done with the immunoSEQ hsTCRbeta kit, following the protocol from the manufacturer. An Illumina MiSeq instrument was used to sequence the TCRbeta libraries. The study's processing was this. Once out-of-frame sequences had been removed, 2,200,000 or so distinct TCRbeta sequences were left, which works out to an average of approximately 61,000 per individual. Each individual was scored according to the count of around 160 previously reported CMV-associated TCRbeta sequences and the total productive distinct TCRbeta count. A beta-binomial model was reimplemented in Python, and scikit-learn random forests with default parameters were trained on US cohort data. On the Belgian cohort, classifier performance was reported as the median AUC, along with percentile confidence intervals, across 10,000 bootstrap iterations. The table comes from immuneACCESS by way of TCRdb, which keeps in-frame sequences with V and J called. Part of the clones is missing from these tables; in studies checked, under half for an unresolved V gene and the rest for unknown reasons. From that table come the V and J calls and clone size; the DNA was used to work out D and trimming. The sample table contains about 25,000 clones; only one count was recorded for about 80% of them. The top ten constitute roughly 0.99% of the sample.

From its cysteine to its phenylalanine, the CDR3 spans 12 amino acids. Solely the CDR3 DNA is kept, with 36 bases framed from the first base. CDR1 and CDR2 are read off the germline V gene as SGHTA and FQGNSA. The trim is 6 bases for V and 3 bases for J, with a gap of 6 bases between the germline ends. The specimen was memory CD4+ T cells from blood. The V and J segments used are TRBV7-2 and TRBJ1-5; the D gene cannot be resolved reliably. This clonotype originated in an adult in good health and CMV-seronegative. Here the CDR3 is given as CASSKVNQPQHF. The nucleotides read TGTGCCAGCAGTAAAGTCAATCAGCCCCAGCATTTT.